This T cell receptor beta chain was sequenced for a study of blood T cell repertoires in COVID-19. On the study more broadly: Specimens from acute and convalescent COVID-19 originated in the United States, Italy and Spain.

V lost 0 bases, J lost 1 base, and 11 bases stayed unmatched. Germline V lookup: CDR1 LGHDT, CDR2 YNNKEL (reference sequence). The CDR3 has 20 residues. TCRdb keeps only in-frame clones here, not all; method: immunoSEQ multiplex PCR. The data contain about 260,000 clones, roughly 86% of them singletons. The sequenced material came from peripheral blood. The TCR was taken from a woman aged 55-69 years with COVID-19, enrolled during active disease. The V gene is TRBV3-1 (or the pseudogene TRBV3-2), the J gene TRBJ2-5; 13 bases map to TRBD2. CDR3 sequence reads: CASSQEVPTSGRNPQETQYF. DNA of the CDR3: TGTGCCAGCAGCCAAGAGGTCCCGACTAGCGGGAGGAACCCCCAAGAGACCCAGTACTTC.